Listed here are 14 T cell receptor beta chains from one sample, sequenced in a study of T cells after somatic rescue of genetic block. Assay: immunoSEQ multiplex PCR; the TCRdb copy retains only in-frame clones and omits some. The sample contains approximately 10,000 clones, roughly 70% of which appear only once. Material: peripheral blood mononuclear cells (PBMCs). The receptors come from a boy under 18.

J is TRBJ2-3 and V is TRBV29-1, with TRBD1 matching 7 bases. CDR3 length: 12 amino acids. CDR1 and CDR2 (germline): SQVTM, ANQGSEA. V was pared by 2 bases and J by 7 bases, with 3 bases of the junction left unmatched. Written as DNA, the CDR3 is TGCAGCGTTGAACAGGGGGTAAATACGCAGTATTTT. Its protein is CSVEQGVNTQYF.

This clone was picked up a small number of times. The chain is built from TRBV10-1 and TRBJ1-1; 12 positions agree with TRBD1. Losses at the gene ends were 7 bases for V and 4 bases for J; bases not matched to a gene: 19. The CDR3 has 19 residues. CDR1 and CDR2 (germline): WNHNN, SYGVQD (reference sequence). As DNA, the CDR3 is TGCGCCAGCATCCTCTGGGGCCGGGACAGGGGGCGCAGGGGCACTGAAGCTTTCTTT. Translated: CASILWGRDRGRRGTEAFF.

This chain uses TRBV10-3 with TRBJ2-7, with 10 bases aligning to TRBD1. The germline V gene encodes CDR1 ENHRY and CDR2 SYGVKD. With 6 bases clipped from V and 4 bases from J, the junction kept 6 bases outside the gene matches. This CDR3 spans 14 amino acids. The CDR3 loop reads CAIRGPGQGYEQYF. The CDR3 nucleotides are TGTGCCATCAGAGGGCCGGGACAGGGGTACGAGCAGTACTTC.

A few counts support this clone. The chain joins TRBV5-5 to TRBJ2-7; D uncertain. This CDR3 is 15 amino acids long. V lost 1 base and J lost 4, with 15 bases in between. Per germline, CDR1 SGHKS and CDR2 YYEKEE (reference sequence). This chain's CDR3 is CASSLLGIPSYEQYF. The CDR3, as DNA: TGTGCCAGCAGCTTGCTGGGAATCCCCTCATACGAGCAGTACTTC.

The rearrangement joins TRBV19 to TRBJ2-7, with no clear D. V was clipped by 3 bases and J by 3 bases, with 9 bases between them. The CDR3 spans 13 residues. Germline lookup yields CDR1 LNHDA and CDR2 SQIVND (reference sequence). The CDR3 protein is CASSMRLHYEQYF. In DNA form, the CDR3 reads TGTGCCAGTAGTATGAGGCTGCACTACGAGCAGTACTTC.

The V gene is TRBV10-3, the J gene TRBJ2-5, with 7 bases fitting TRBD2. With 2 bases clipped from V and 1 base from J, the junction kept 16 bases outside the gene matches. The CDR3 consists of 19 residues. The germline CDR1 and CDR2 sequences are ENHRY and SYGVKD. CDR3 in amino acids: CAISEPSGGGSGFQETQYF. For the CDR3, the DNA is TGTGCCATCAGTGAGCCCTCTGGGGGGGGATCGGGCTTCCAAGAGACCCAGTACTTC.

The chain has TRBV19 and TRBJ2-3; D remains unclear. There are 16 residues in the CDR3. V lost 3 bases and J lost 2, with 15 bases in between. Germline CDR1 reads LNHDA; CDR2 reads SQIVND (reference sequence). The CDR3 coding sequence is TGTGCCAGTAGTATTTGGGCAGGCACGGTCACAGATACGCAGTATTTT. It encodes CASSIWAGTVTDTQYF.

This chain uses TRBV19 with TRBJ2-1; 10 nucleotides line up with TRBD2. The CDR3 loop spans 15 amino acids. Trimming removed 3 bases from V and 3 bases from J; junction bases left unmatched: 2. Germline assignment: CDR1 LNHDA and CDR2 SQIVND (reference sequence). Here the CDR3 DNA reads TGTGCCAGTAGTATCGGACTAGCGGACTACAATGAGCAGTTCTTC. It encodes CASSIGLADYNEQFF.

In its sample, this clone was seen once. The V call is TRBV27, the J call TRBJ2-5; D is perhaps TRBD1 or TRBD2 (7 bases each). Trimming stripped 4 bases from V and 7 bases from J, with 19 bases between. The CDR3 consists of 15 residues. Germline CDR1 MNHEY, CDR2 SMNVEV (reference sequence). CDR3 sequence reads: CASSSTGRVLGTQYF. The CDR3 nucleotides read TGTGCCAGCAGTTCGACAGGGAGGGTGTTGGGGACCCAGTACTTC.

Written as DNA, the CDR3 is TGTGCCAGCAGGGGGGAGAGAAGGTTATTGGGGCAGTACTTC. This codes for CASRGERRLLGQYF. V and J are TRBV6-1 and TRBJ2-5, with D possibly being TRBD1 or TRBD2 (5 bases each). The germline V gene has CDR1 MNHNS and CDR2 SASEGT. V dropped 6 bases and J dropped 11 bases, with 22 bases sitting between them. This CDR3 has 14 residues.

V usage is TRBV9 and J usage is TRBJ1-2; a weak D match, TRBD1 (5 bases). Trimming took off 0 bases at V and 1 base at J, with 10 bases between the two ends. This CDR3 is built from 15 residues. The germline V gene has CDR1 SGDLS and CDR2 YYNGEE. The chain's CDR3 is CASSVGQGFNYGYTF. In nucleotides, the CDR3 is TGTGCCAGCAGCGTAGGCCAGGGATTTAACTATGGCTACACCTTC.

This clone was seen just once. This chain joins TRBV4-1 and TRBJ1-5, with 7 bases fitting TRBD1. CDR1 and CDR2 (germline): MGHRA, YSYEKL. Trimming removed 0 bases from V and 0 bases from J; junction bases left unmatched: 5. The CDR3 runs to 17 residues. Here the CDR3 reads CASSQEGTADSNQPQHF. For the CDR3, the DNA is TGCGCCAGCAGCCAAGAAGGGACAGCAGATAGCAATCAGCCCCAGCATTTT.

The V call is TRBV6-1, the J call TRBJ2-1; 9 nucleotides align to TRBD2. The CDR3 has 15 residues. Germline-derived CDR1 and CDR2 are MNHNS and SASEGT. The V and J ends lost 6 bases and 3 bases, in that order; junction bases with no gene match: 6. The CDR3 here is CASRVRLAVYNEQFF. The CDR3 coding sequence is TGTGCCAGCAGAGTTCGACTAGCGGTCTACAATGAGCAGTTCTTC.

This clone was picked up one time. This rearrangement joins TRBV25-1 to TRBJ1-3, with D possibly being TRBD1 (5 bases). The CDR3 sequence is 16 residues long. V lost 2 bases and J lost 2, with 13 bases in between. CDR1 MGHDK and CDR2 SYGVNS come from the germline V gene. In nucleotides, the CDR3 is TGTGCCAGCAGTGAAGTCGGGGGATTCACTGGAAACACCATATATTTT. As protein: CASSEVGGFTGNTIYF.